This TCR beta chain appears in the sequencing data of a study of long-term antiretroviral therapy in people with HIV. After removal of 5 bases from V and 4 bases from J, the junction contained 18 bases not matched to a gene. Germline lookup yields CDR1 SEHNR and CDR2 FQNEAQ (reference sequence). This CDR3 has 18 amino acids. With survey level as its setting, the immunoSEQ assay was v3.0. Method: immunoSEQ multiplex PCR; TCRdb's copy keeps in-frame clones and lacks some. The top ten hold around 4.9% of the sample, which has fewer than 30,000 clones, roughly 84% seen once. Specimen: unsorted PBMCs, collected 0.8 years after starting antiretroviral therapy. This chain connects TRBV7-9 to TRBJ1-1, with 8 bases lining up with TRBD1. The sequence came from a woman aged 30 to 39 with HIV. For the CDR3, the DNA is TGTGCCAGCAGCGTTTCAGGGGGCGAAACCCCTTTCGGCACTGAAGCTTTCTTT. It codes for CASSVSGGETPFGTEAFF.